Sequencing of this TCR beta chain was carried out in a study of CD39 and CD103 CD8 tumor-infiltrating T cells listed by TCRdb under 2018. In the study overall: The repertoire comparisons shown came from four patients: one with an HPV-positive HNSCC, one with an HPV-negative HNSCC, one with ovarian cancer and one with melanoma. Repertoires of CD8 TIL subsets defined by CD103 and CD39 were compared with peripheral memory CD8 T cells by TCRbeta CDR3 deep sequencing. The investigation overall reported the following: Compared with DN and SP CD8 TILs and with blood memory CD8 T cells, DP CD8 TILs appeared more oligoclonal, with the top 30 clonotypes covering roughly 55-90%. DP TIL clonotypes were rarely detected in blood or uninvolved lymph node, whereas DN TIL clonotypes were found to largely overlap with peripheral memory CD8 repertoires.

For each subset, between roughly 10,000 and 100,000 sorted cells were used for genomic DNA extraction with the DNeasy Blood and Tissue Kit. TCRbeta V-J or V-D-J regions were sequenced and mapped by the immunoSEQ service, with coverage above 10x per sample. From the authors' description of their analysis: The analysis included only productive rearrangements exported from the immunoSEQ Analyzer platform, and clonality was assessed using the 500 most abundant clones. Repertoire overlap between populations was quantified with the Morisita-Horn similarity index and the Jaccard index. In 5 to 7 cancer patients, Morisita-Horn similarity was measured between the TCR repertoires of CD8 T-cell subsets. TCRdb retrieved this table from immuneACCESS and kept in-frame rearrangements only. Not all clones are present; in checked studies, unresolved V genes account for under half, and no reason is known for the remainder. D and trimming come from the DNA, and the V and J calls and clone size come from that table. In this sample the table shows over 15,000 clones, around nine tenths of which occur a single time. 4.3% of the sample is held by the ten biggest clonotypes.

CDR1 and CDR2 are drawn from the germline V gene: SQVTM, ANQGSEA. The CDR3 sequence holds 13 residues, the cysteine and phenylalanine included. The DNA shown is the 39-base CDR3, in frame from base 1. Between the V and J ends, shortened by 6 bases and 4 bases respectively, the junction contains 12 bases. Comments on this clone: Its antigen is still unknown. No much larger clonotype is one base removed from it; base qualities were not supplied.

Patients were not receiving therapy at sample collection, though earlier treatments ranged from chemotherapy, radiotherapy, surgery and immunotherapy to none. Thawed cells were enriched for T lymphocytes with a negative-selection kit, adding EpCAM beads for tumor-infiltrating lymphocytes. Memory CD8 T cells were sorted using a CD8+CD4-CD45RA- gate, without regard to whether the cells expressed CCR7. Before analysis, peripheral blood mononuclear cells were separated on a Ficoll-Paque PLUS gradient and then cryopreserved. Populations were sorted on a FACSAria II to 97% to 99% purity, and cell pellets were frozen without culture for TCR sequencing.

In this chain, TRBV29-1 is recombined with TRBJ2-2, with the D gene not clear enough to name. The specimen was CD8+ T cells sorted from blood. The cell subset or site label, read with the paper, signifies: total memory CD8 T cells (CD45RA-CCR7+/-) from blood or uninvolved lymph node. The receptor was isolated from a human donor with head and neck squamous cell carcinoma. The bases are TGCAGCGTCGACCAGACGAGCACCGGGGAGCTGTTTTTT. Its translation is CSVDQTSTGELFF.